This record covers a single T cell receptor beta chain. No cognate antigen has been identified for it. Base qualities are missing; no much larger clone stands one base away. TCRbeta CDR3 regions were amplified from genomic DNA using the immunoSEQ Assay, a bias-controlled multiplex PCR. For the original study's pipeline: The number of nucleated cells in each sample was estimated by amplification of reference gene primers within the assay. Sequence reads were collapsed and filtered to measure the absolute abundance of every unique TCRbeta CDR3 rearrangement. For each sample, productive Simpson clonality was calculated as the square root of Simpson's diversity index over productive rearrangements. In TCRdb, the immuneACCESS table is reduced to in-frame sequences with V and J assigned. These tables do not hold every clone; where another copy was compared, an unresolved V gene accounts for under half, and the others remain unexplained. V, J and clone size were drawn from that table, and D and trimming were deduced from the DNA. For this sample the table gives about 70,000 clones, of which about four fifths were detected only once. The top ten clones comprise 15% to 20% of the sample.

Taken from the germline V gene (reference sequence), the CDR1 and CDR2 loops are LNHDA and SQIVND. Including the terminal cysteine and phenylalanine, the CDR3 comprises 15 residues. Only the CDR3 region is kept as DNA, spanning 45 bases read in frame from base 1. Trimming costs V 3 bases and J 4 bases, and their ends lie 15 bases apart. The sample originates from a study of blood T cell repertoires in COVID-19 (dated by TCRdb to 2020 to 2021). About the full investigation: Collaborator samples came from the United States, Italy and Spain and covered acute and convalescent phases of COVID-19. Samples were obtained from the ongoing ImmuneRACE study (first 160 participants) and from approximately 1,200 subjects provided by 6 global collaborators. The dataset comprised deeply sampled blood TCRbeta repertoires from subjects exposed to, actively infected with, or recovered from COVID-19. The material from the prospective study consisted of cDNA or gDNA derived from T cells, B-cell-depleted T cells, or PBMCs. HLA class I and class II types, where available, came from metadata supplied by the sample provider rather than from assay-based typing. Sample metadata almost always included a de-identified subject ID, COVID-19 status, age in years and sex. The repertoires were made available in a free public database intended to serve as a resource for research on the immune response to SARS-CoV-2. Overall results and qualifications from the work: The amount of clinical and demographic metadata varied by source and participant and was provided uncurated.

Another Seattle source contributed samples from volunteer blood donors who had recovered from COVID-19. Collaborating institutions collected whole blood in K2EDTA tubes following their own protocols. Collaborator samples were shipped for TCRbeta analysis as frozen whole blood, isolated PBMCs, or DNA extracted from either sample type. The specimen sequenced was peripheral blood. This TCR was sampled from a man in his sixties or seventies who had recovered from COVID-19. The chain employs TRBV19 and TRBJ1-2; possibly the D gene is TRBD1, per 5 matching bases. The DNA sequence is given as TGTGCCAGTAGTATCCGGCCCAGGGACTCCTATGGCTACACCTTC. This codes for CASSIRPRDSYGYTF.